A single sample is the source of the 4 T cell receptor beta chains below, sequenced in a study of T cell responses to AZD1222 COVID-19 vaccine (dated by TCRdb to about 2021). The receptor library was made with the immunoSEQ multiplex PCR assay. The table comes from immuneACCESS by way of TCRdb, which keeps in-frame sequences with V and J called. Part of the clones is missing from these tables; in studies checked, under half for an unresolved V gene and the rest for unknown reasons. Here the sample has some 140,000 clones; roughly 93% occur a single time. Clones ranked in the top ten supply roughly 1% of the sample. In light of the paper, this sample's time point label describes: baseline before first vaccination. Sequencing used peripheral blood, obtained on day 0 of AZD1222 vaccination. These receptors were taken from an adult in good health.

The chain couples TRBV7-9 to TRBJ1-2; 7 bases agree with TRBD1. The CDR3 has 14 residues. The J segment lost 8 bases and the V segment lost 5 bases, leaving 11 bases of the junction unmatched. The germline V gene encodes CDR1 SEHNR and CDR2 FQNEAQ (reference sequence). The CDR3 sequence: CASSPGQAVGGYTF. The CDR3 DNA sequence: TGTGCCAGCAGCCCCGGACAGGCGGTCGGGGGCTACACCTTC.

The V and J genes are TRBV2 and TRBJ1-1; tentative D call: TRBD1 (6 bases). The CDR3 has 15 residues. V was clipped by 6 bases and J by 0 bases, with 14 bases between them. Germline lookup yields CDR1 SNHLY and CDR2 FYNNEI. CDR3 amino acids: CASSGQKNMNTEAFF. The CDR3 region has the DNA TGTGCCAGCAGCGGACAGAAAAATATGAACACTGAAGCTTTCTTT.

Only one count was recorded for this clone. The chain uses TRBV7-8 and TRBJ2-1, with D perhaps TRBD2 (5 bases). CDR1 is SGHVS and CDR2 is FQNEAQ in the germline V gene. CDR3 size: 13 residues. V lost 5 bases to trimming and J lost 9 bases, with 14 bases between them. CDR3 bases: TGTGCCAGCAGCGGCCGGGAAGTCGGTGAGCAGTTCTTC. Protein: CASSGREVGEQFF.

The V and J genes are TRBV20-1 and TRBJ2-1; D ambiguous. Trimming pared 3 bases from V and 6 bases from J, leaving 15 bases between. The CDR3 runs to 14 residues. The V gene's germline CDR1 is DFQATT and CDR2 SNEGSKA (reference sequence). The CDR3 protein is CSASAGYIPNEQFF. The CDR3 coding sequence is TGCAGTGCTAGTGCTGGCTATATCCCCAATGAGCAGTTCTTC.